A single sample is the source of the 16 T cell receptor beta chains below, sequenced in a study of TIL therapy for anti-PD-1-resistant metastatic lung cancer (dated by TCRdb to about 2021). The time point label of this sample denotes: pre-treatment sample, taken before nivolumab and TIL therapy. Using bias-controlled multiplex PCR with the immunoSEQ v3 hsTCRB kit, the TCR beta CDR3 regions were amplified from genomic DNA. The source is immuneACCESS, and TCRdb retained only in-frame sequences with V and J called. Part of the clones is not carried over; for the studies checked, unresolved V genes explain less than half of this, and the remainder is unexplained. Counted in this sample were tens of thousands of clones; about 86% of them appeared once. 5% of the sample goes to the ten largest clones. The sample here was blood, taken at baseline. Receptors were obtained from a person between 25 and 80 years old with non-small cell lung cancer.

V gene TRBV7-6 combines with J gene TRBJ2-3; D perhaps matches TRBD2 (6 bases). The CDR3 runs 15 residues. V was pared by 1 base and J by 6 bases, with 14 bases between. Germline CDR1 is SGHVS and CDR2 is FNYEAQ. This CDR3 reads CASSLVRRGRDTQYF. Here the CDR3 DNA reads TGTGCCAGCAGCTTAGTGAGGAGGGGTCGCGATACGCAGTATTTT.

As concerns this clone: Mismatch with germline at one junction end may stem from a read error. CDR3 residues: CASVRGGGAQKTQYF. In DNA, the CDR3 is TGTGCCAGCGTACGTGGCGGGGGGGCCCAAAAGACCCAGTACTTC. This chain links TRBV6-6 with TRBJ2-5; 9 bases fit TRBD2. This CDR3 comprises 15 residues. Germline-derived CDR1 and CDR2 are MNHNY and SVGAGI (reference sequence).

CDR3 protein: CASSQDWGSAQRGEQYF. Here the CDR3 DNA reads TGCGCCAGCAGCCAAGATTGGGGGTCTGCACAAAGGGGCGAGCAGTACTTC. The chain carries TRBV4-1 and TRBJ2-7, with D perhaps assigned TRBD1 or TRBD2 (5 bases each). Germline V gene lookup returns CDR1 MGHRA and CDR2 YSYEKL. This CDR3 spans 17 amino acids. Trimming removed 0 bases from V and 6 bases from J, with 21 bases in between.

The chain has TRBV2 and TRBJ1-1, with TRBD1 matching 7 bases. CDR1 and CDR2 (germline): SNHLY, FYNNEI. V was pared by 9 bases and J by 1 base, with 2 bases of the junction left unmatched. The CDR3 loop spans 12 amino acids. The DNA for the CDR3 is TGTGCCAGTCGGACAGGGAACACTGAAGCTTTCTTT. It encodes CASRTGNTEAFF.

Only one count was recorded for this clone. J is TRBJ2-4 and V is TRBV3-1 (or the pseudogene TRBV3-2); no clear D. Between the trimmed V and J ends, which lost 4 bases and 7 bases, there was a span of 26 bases. Looked up from germline, CDR1 is LGHDT and CDR2 is YNNKEL (reference sequence). This CDR3 spans 18 amino acids. The CDR3 here is CASSPQRTGGLFWNIQYF. Written as DNA, the CDR3 is TGTGCCAGCAGCCCACAGAGGACGGGTGGCTTGTTTTGGAACATTCAGTACTTC.

V and J are TRBV3-1 (or the pseudogene TRBV3-2) and TRBJ2-3, with D hard to call. V was trimmed by 11 bases and J by 2 bases, leaving 11 bases between them. From germline, CDR1 is LGHDT and CDR2 YNNKEL (reference sequence). CDR3 length: 12 amino acids. Here the CDR3 DNA reads TGTGCCTACCGGAGAGACACAGATACGCAGTATTTT. Its translation: CAYRRDTDTQYF.

The rearrangement uses TRBV18 and TRBJ1-1, with D tentatively TRBD1 (6 bases). This CDR3 is built from 14 residues. The V end lost 6 bases, the J end lost 0 bases, and 11 bases lay between the germline ends. CDR1 and CDR2 (germline): KGHSH, LQKENI. The CDR3 loop reads CASSRDRLNTEAFF. Here the CDR3 DNA reads TGTGCCAGCTCCCGCGACAGGCTGAACACTGAAGCTTTCTTT.

This chain links TRBV12-3 or TRBV12-4 with TRBJ2-5; 7 bases align to TRBD2. V gave up 7 bases and J gave up 7 bases; unmatched junction bases: 9. This CDR3 is built from 13 residues. The CDR3 loop reads CASTNGGFSTQYF. DNA of the CDR3: TGTGCCAGCACCAACGGGGGGTTTTCGACCCAGTACTTC.

The CDR3 sequence is CATSDPGTSGLETQYF. The CDR3 nucleotides read TGTGCCACCAGTGATCCCGGGACTAGCGGGTTAGAGACCCAGTACTTC. The chain combines TRBV24-1 with TRBJ2-5, with TRBD2 matching 12 bases. Germline values: CDR1 KGHDR, CDR2 SFDVKD. This CDR3 spans 16 amino acids. Losses at the gene ends were 3 bases for V and 4 bases for J; bases not matched to a gene: 5.

The sample holds one count of this clone. V gene TRBV11-2 combines with J gene TRBJ1-4; no clear D gene. The CDR3 loop spans 18 amino acids. Germline V gene data show CDR1 as SGHAT and CDR2 as FQNNGV. V dropped 1 base and J dropped 0 bases, with 15 bases sitting between them. Here the CDR3 reads CASSLGGGRPSTNEKLFF. CDR3 DNA: TGTGCCAGCAGCTTAGGTGGAGGGCGGCCGTCAACTAATGAAAAACTGTTTTTT. Full variable domain (remainder filled in from reference TRBV11-2 and TRBJ1-4): EAGVAQSPRYKIIEKRQSVAFWCNPISGHATLYWYQQILGQGPKLLIQFQNNGVVDDSQLPKDRFSAERLKGVDSTLKIQPAKLEDSAVYLCASSLGGGRPSTNEKLFFGSGTQLSVL.

This chain links TRBV4-1 with TRBJ2-3; D is perhaps TRBD1 (5 bases). Trimming removed 0 bases at V and 2 bases at J, with 9 bases between. Per germline, CDR1 MGHRA and CDR2 YSYEKL. The CDR3 is 15 amino acids. CDR3 sequence: CASSQEQGITDTQYF. The CDR3 nucleotides are TGCGCCAGCAGCCAAGAGCAGGGTATCACAGATACGCAGTATTTT.

CDR3 amino acids: CASSPDGTQYF. The CDR3, as DNA: TGTGCCAGCAGCCCAGATGGTACGCAGTATTTT. V usage is TRBV11-3 and J usage is TRBJ2-3; no clear D gene. V was cut by 5 bases and J by 8 bases, with 8 bases left in between. The CDR3 is made up of 11 amino acids. CDR1 is SGHNT and CDR2 is YENEEA in the germline V gene.

The rearrangement links TRBV4-3 to TRBJ2-7; possibly TRBD1 or TRBD2 for D (5 bases each). This CDR3 is built from 14 residues. Germline-derived CDR1 and CDR2 are LGHNA and YSLEER. Trimming took off 0 bases at V and 6 bases at J, with 12 bases between the two ends. The CDR3: CASSQEWSGTEQYF. CDR3 DNA: TGCGCCAGCAGCCAAGAGTGGTCAGGGACCGAGCAGTACTTC.

This chain links TRBV6-2 or TRBV6-3 with TRBJ2-7; D is uncertain. Per germline, CDR1 MNHEY and CDR2 SVGEGT. V was pared by 0 bases and J by 0 bases, with 6 bases between. The CDR3 extends over 14 amino acids. Here the CDR3 DNA reads TGTGCCAGCAGTTACTCGTCTAGCTCCTACGAGCAGTACTTC. It encodes CASSYSSSSYEQYF.

The chain has TRBV5-1 and TRBJ2-3; D remains unclear. The V gene's germline CDR1 is SGHRS and CDR2 YFSETQ. This CDR3 is 14 amino acids long. Trimming removed 4 bases from V and 2 bases from J, with 11 bases in between. CDR3 loop: CASSMSSNTDTQYF. DNA of the CDR3: TGCGCCAGCAGCATGTCATCAAACACAGATACGCAGTATTTT.

CDR3 sequence reads: CASSVTELAGGLSYNEQFF. The DNA for the CDR3 is TGTGCCAGCAGCGTAACTGAACTAGCGGGGGGCCTATCCTACAATGAGCAGTTCTTC. The chain carries TRBV9 and TRBJ2-1; 12 nucleotides line up with TRBD2. The CDR3 is made up of 19 amino acids. J lost 1 base, V lost 1 base, and 9 bases had no gene match. CDR1 is SGDLS and CDR2 is YYNGEE in the germline V gene.